A selection of T cell receptor beta chains follows, all from one sample in a study of PD-1 blockade in classical Hodgkin lymphoma. Repertoires were generated with immunoSEQ multiplex PCR, while TCRdb's copy carries only in-frame clones and drops some. The sample includes over 20,000 clones, 84% of them seen just once. The sequencing used CD4+ T cells from blood, collected at baseline. These receptor sequences come from a human donor with classical Hodgkin lymphoma. The CDR3 runs from the conserved cysteine through the conserved F or W. A D gene is named only where the DNA matches it firmly. Clone size is not always given. Where it is, it says once, few, many or a class for expanded clones.

clone_size j_call d_call v_call cdr3_nt cdr3_aa
NA TRBJ2-7 NA TRBV2 TGTGCCAGCAGTGATGGTGGGGCAGGGACCTACGAGCAGTACTTC CASSDGGAGTYEQYF
NA TRBJ2-5 TRBD2 TRBV10-3 TGTGCCATCAGTGAGGTACCGGGACTAGCGGGGGATCCTCGGGAGACCCAGTACTTC CAISEVPGLAGDPRETQYF
once TRBJ2-3 NA TRBV9 TGTGCCAGCAGCCCTAGTGACCCCACAGATACGCAGTATTTT CASSPSDPTDTQYF
NA TRBJ2-7 NA TRBV19 TGTGCCAGTAGTATAGGGGTGGAGCAGTACTTC CASSIGVEQYF
NA TRBJ1-2 NA TRBV6-5 TGTGCCAGCAGTGACAGGTTTCGGGGCTACACCTTC CASSDRFRGYTF
NA TRBJ1-2 NA TRBV5-6 TGTGCCAGCAGCTTGAGAGGGTGGGGCTACACCTTC CASSLRGWGYTF
few TRBJ1-2 NA TRBV29-1 TGCAGCGTTGATCGGGGCGGCTATGGCTACACCTTC CSVDRGGYGYTF
NA TRBJ1-2 NA TRBV19 TGTGCCAGTAATCCCGGGACATCCTATGGCTACACCTTC CASNPGTSYGYTF
NA TRBJ2-1 TRBD2 TRBV5-1 TGCGCCAGCAGCTTAAATAGCGGGGGCAGCCATGAGCAGTTCTTC CASSLNSGGSHEQFF
NA TRBJ1-4 NA TRBV5-4 TGTGCCAGCACCCCAGATGCAACTAATGAAAAACTGTTTTTT CASTPDATNEKLFF
NA TRBJ2-1 NA TRBV7-9 TGTGCCAGCAGCTTAGTGGGTCGTGAGCAGTTCTTC CASSLVGREQFF
NA TRBJ2-5 TRBD2 TRBV10-3 TGTGCCATCAGTGGACGTAGCGGGGAGGAGACCCAGTACTTC CAISGRSGEETQYF
NA TRBJ1-1 NA TRBV7-3 TGTGCCAGCAGCCCTGACAGTTACCCAACTGAAGCTTTCTTT CASSPDSYPTEAFF
NA TRBJ2-5 NA TRBV7-3 TGTGCCAGCAGCTTAGGTCCCGTAGAGACCCAGTACTTC CASSLGPVETQYF
NA TRBJ1-1 NA TRBV28 TGTGCCAGCAGTTTATCCGGGGGGGCTGGCGTCGCTGAAGCTTTCTTT CASSLSGGAGVAEAFF
NA TRBJ1-3 NA TRBV19 TGTGCCAGTAAGTCTCGGCCGGGAAACACCATATATTTT CASKSRPGNTIYF
NA TRBJ1-2 TRBD1 TRBV28 TGTGCCAGCAGGGGACAGGGGGCTTGGTATGGCTACACCTTC CASRGQGAWYGYTF
NA TRBJ1-3 NA TRBV7-2 TGTGCCAGCAGCTTAGACAGGGCTGGAAACACCATATATTTT CASSLDRAGNTIYF
NA TRBJ2-6 NA TRBV7-2 TGTGCCAGCAGCTTTAAGCAGGGGGCCAACGTCCTGACTTTC CASSFKQGANVLTF
NA TRBJ2-7 NA TRBV10-3 TGTGCCATCAACCCGGGACTGAGCTCCTACGAGCAGTACTTC CAINPGLSSYEQYF
few TRBJ1-5 NA TRBV4-1 TGCGCCAGCAGCCAAGAAGGACACGGTAATCAGCCCCAGCATTTT CASSQEGHGNQPQHF
NA TRBJ1-4 NA TRBV12-5 TGTGCTAGTGGCCCCCCGGGGGGAAAACTGTTTTTT CASGPPGGKLFF
medium-sized TRBJ2-2 NA TRBV30 TGTGCCCAAAGGGGGGGGTGGCCTAGCGGTCCACACACTAACACCGGGGAGCTGTTTTTT CAQRGGWPSGPHTNTGELFF
NA TRBJ1-1 NA TRBV18 TGTGCCAGCTCACCTGCCGGCAGGGCTGTGAACACTGAAGCTTTCTTT CASSPAGRAVNTEAFF
NA TRBJ1-5 NA TRBV7-2 TGTGCCAGCAGCGTCGGGCTGGAGCCCCAGCATTTT CASSVGLEPQHF
few TRBJ2-1 NA TRBV6-5 TGTGCCAGCAAACGGGAGACAGGCCGAAGTGAGCAGTTCTTC CASKRETGRSEQFF
NA TRBJ2-5 NA TRBV6-1 TGTGCCAGCAGTGAAGCCTTCGGCCTCCGGGAGACCCAGTACTTC CASSEAFGLRETQYF
NA TRBJ1-1 TRBD1 TRBV29-1 TGCAGCTTACAGGGGGCGCTTTGGACTGAAGCTTTCTTT CSLQGALWTEAFF
NA TRBJ1-1 NA TRBV18 TGTGCCAGCTCACCCTTCAGAGATTCTGAAGCTTTCTTT CASSPFRDSEAFF
NA TRBJ1-1 TRBD1 TRBV18 TGTGCCAGCTCCTCCATCGGACAGGGAACGGATGAAGCTTTCTTT CASSSIGQGTDEAFF
once TRBJ2-1 TRBD2 TRBV6-5 TGTGCCAGCAGTCGGACTAGCGGGGACAATGAGCAGTTCTTC CASSRTSGDNEQFF
NA TRBJ1-2 NA TRBV19 TGTGCCAGTACCCCGAGTGGCAGCCCTATTAATTATGGCTACACCTTC CASTPSGSPINYGYTF
NA TRBJ1-4 NA TRBV4-2 TGTGCCAGCAGCCAAGTCGGCGGGGGAGGAGACGGTGAAAAACTGTTTTTT CASSQVGGGGDGEKLFF
once TRBJ1-6 NA TRBV5-1 TGCGCCAGCAGCTTGCTAGGACCAAATTCACCCCTCCACTTT CASSLLGPNSPLHF
few TRBJ2-3 NA TRBV7-2 TGTGCCAGCAGCGTCGGAAGGGCAGATACGCAGTATTTT CASSVGRADTQYF
NA TRBJ2-7 NA TRBV28 TGTGCCAGCAGTTTATCCAGGGGTAAATCCTACGAGCAGTACTTC CASSLSRGKSYEQYF